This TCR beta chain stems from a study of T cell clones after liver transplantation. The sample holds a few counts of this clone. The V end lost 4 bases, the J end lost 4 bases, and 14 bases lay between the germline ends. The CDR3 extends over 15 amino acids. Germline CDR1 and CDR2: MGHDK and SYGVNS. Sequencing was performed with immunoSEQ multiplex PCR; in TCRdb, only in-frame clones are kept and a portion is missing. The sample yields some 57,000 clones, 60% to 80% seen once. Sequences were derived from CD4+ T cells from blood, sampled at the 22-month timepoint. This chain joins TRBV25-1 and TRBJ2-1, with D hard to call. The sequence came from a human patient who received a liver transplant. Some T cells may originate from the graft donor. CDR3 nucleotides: TGTGCCAGCAGTGGCAGACTCAAAACTTACAATGAGCAGTTCTTC. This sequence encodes CASSGRLKTYNEQFF.